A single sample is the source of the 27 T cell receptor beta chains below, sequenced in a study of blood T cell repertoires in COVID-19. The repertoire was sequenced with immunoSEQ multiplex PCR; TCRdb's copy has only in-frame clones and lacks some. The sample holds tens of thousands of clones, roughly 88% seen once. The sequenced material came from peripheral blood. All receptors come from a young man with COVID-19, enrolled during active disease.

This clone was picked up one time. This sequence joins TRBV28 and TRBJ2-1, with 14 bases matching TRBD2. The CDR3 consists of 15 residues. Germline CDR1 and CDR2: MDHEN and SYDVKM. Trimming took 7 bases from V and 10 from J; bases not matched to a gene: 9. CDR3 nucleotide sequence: TGTGCCAGCATGGGACTAGCGGGAGTCTCGGGCGAGCAGTTCTTC. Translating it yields CASMGLAGVSGEQFF.

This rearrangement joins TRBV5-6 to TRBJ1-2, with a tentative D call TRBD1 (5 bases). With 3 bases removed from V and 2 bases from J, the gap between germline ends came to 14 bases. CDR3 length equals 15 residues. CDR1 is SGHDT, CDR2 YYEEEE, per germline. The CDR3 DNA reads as TGTGCCAGCAGCTCCATGGGGGAGGGGAACTATGGCTACACCTTC. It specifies CASSSMGEGNYGYTF.

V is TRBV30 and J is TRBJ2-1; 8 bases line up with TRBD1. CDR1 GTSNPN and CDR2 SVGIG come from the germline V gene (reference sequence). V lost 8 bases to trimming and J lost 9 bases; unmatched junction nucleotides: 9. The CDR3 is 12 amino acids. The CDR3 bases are TGTGCCGCTCTGGGGGACAGGCTTGAGCAGTTCTTC. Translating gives CAALGDRLEQFF.

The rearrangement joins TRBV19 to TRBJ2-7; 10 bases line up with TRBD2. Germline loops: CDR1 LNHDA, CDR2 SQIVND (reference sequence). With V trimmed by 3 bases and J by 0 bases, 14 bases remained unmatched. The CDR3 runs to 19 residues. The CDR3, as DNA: TGTGCCAGTAGTATTACGGGACCTCTATCTAGCGGGAGCTCCTACGAGCAGTACTTC. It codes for CASSITGPLSSGSSYEQYF.

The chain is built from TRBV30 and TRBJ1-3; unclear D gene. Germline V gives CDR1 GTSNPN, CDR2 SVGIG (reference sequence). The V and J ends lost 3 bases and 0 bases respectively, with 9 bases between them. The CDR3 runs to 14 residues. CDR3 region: CAWSPPPSGNTIYF. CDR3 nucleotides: TGTGCCTGGAGCCCTCCCCCCTCTGGAAACACCATATATTTT.

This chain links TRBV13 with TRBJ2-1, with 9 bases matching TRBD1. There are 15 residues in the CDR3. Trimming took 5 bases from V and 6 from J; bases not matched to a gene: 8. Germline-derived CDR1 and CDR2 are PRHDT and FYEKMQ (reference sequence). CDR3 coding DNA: TGTGCCAGCAGCCCGCCGGGACAGGGTCTCAATGAGCAGTTCTTC. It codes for CASSPPGQGLNEQFF.

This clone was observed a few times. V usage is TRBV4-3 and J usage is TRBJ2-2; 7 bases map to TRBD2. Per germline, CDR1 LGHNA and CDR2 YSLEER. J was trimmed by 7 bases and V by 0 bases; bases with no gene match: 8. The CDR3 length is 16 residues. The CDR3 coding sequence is TGCGCCAGCAGCCAAGAATTGGGCGGGAGCGTCGGGGAGCTGTTTTTT. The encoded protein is CASSQELGGSVGELFF.

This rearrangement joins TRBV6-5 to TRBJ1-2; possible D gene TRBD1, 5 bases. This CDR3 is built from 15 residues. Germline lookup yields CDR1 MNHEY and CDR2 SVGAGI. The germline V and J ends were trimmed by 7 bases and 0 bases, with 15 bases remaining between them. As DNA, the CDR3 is TGTGCCAGCAATTTGCGCGGGACGGCTAACTATGGCTACACCTTC. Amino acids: CASNLRGTANYGYTF.

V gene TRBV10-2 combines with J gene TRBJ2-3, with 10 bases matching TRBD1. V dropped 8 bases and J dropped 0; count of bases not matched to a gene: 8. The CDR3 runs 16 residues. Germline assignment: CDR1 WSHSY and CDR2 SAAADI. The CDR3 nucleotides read TGCGCCAGCTCCGGTCGGACAGGGGGGAGCACAGATACGCAGTATTTT. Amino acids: CASSGRTGGSTDTQYF.

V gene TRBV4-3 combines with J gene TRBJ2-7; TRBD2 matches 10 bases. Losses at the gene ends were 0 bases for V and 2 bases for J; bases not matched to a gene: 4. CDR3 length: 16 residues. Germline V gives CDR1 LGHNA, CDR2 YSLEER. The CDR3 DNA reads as TGCGCCAGCAGCCAAGACAGGCTAGCGGGAGCCTACGAGCAGTACTTC. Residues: CASSQDRLAGAYEQYF.

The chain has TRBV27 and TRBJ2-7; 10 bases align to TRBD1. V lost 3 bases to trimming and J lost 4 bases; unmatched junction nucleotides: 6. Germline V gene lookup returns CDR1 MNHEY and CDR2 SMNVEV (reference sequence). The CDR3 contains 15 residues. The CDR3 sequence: CASSLAGTGVYEQYF. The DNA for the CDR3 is TGTGCCAGCAGTTTGGCCGGGACAGGGGTGTACGAGCAGTACTTC.

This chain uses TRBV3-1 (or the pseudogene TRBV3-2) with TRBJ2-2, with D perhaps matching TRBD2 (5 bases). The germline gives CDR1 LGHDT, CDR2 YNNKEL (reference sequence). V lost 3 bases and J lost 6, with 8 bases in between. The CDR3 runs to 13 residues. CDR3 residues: CASSHGEPGELFF. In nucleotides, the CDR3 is TGTGCCAGCAGCCACGGGGAGCCCGGGGAGCTGTTTTTT.

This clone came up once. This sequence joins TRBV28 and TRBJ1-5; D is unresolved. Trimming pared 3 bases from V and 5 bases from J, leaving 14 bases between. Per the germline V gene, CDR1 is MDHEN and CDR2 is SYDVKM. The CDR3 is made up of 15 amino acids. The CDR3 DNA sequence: TGTGCCAGCAGTTTTGCGGTCGAGGGTTATCAGCCCCAGCATTTT. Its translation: CASSFAVEGYQPQHF. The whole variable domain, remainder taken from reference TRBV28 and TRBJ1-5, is DVKVTQSSRYLVKRTGEKVFLECVQDMDHENMFWYRQDPGLGLRLIYFSYDVKMKEKGDIPEGYSVSREKKERFSLILESASTNQTSMYLCASSFAVEGYQPQHFGDGTRLSIL.

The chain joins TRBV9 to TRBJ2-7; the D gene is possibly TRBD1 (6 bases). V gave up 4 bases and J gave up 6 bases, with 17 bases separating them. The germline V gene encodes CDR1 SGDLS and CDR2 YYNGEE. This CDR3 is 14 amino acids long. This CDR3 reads CASSLEIMTGEQYF. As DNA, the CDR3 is TGTGCCAGCAGCCTCGAGATAATGACAGGCGAGCAGTACTTC. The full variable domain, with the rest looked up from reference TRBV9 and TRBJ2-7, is DSGVTQTPKHLITATGQRVTLRCSPRSGDLSVYWYQQSLDQGLQFLIQYYNGEERAKGNILERFSAQQFPDLHSELNLSSLELGDSALYFCASSLEIMTGEQYFGPGTRLTVT.

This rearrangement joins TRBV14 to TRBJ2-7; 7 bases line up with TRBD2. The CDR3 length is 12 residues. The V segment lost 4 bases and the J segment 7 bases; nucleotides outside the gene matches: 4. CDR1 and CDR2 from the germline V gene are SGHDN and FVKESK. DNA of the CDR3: TGTGCCAGCAGCCGAGAGGGAGGGGAGCAGTACTTC. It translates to CASSREGGEQYF.

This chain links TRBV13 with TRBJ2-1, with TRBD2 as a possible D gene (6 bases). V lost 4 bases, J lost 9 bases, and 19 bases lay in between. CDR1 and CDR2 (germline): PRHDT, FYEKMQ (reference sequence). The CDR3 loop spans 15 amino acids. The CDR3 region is CASSSRRLGLTEQFF. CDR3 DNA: TGTGCCAGCAGCTCCCGAAGACTAGGGTTGACTGAGCAGTTCTTC.

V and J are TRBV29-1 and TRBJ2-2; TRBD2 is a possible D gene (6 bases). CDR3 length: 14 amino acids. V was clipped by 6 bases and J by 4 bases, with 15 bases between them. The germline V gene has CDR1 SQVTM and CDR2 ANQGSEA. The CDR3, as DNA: TGCAGCGTGACCCCGGGACTTAGCACCGGGGAGCTGTTTTTT. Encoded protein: CSVTPGLSTGELFF.

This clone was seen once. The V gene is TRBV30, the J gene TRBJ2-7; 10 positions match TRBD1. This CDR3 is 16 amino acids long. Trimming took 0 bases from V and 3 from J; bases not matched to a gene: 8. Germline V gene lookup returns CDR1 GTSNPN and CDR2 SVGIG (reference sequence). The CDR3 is CAWSVPGQGTNYEQYF. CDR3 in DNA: TGTGCCTGGAGTGTACCGGGACAGGGGACGAACTACGAGCAGTACTTC.

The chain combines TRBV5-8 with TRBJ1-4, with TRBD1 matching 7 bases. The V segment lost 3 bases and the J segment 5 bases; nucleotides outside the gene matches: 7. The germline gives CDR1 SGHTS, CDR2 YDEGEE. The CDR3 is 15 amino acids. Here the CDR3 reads CASSWRGQLNEKLFF. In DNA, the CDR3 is TGTGCCAGCAGCTGGAGGGGACAGCTAAATGAAAAACTGTTTTTT.

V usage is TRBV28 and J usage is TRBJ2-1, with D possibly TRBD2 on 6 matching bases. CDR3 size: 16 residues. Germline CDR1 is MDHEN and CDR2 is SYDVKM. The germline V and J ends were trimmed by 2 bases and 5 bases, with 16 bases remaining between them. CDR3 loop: CASSLALAGSNNEQFF. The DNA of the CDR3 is TGTGCCAGCAGTTTAGCACTAGCAGGCAGTAACAATGAGCAGTTCTTC.

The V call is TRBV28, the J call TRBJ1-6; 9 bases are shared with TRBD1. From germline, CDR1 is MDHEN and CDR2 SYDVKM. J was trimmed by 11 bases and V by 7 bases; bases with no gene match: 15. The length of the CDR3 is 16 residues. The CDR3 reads CASNGVDRGPLTPLHF. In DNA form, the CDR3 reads TGTGCCAGCAACGGGGTGGACAGGGGCCCCCTAACACCCCTCCACTTT.

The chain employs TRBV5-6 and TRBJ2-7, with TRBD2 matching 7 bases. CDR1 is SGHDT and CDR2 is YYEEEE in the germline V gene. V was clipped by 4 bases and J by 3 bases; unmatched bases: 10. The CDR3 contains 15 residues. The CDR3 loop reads CASSSTGGGFYEQYF. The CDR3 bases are TGTGCCAGCAGCAGCACGGGGGGAGGCTTCTACGAGCAGTACTTC.

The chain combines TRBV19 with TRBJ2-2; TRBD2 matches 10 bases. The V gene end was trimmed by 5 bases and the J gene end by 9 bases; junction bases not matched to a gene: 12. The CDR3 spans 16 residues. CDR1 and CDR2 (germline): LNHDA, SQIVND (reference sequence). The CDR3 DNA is TGTGCCAGTAGTTGGCGGACTAGCGGCAGGGCCAGGGAGCTGTTTTTT. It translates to CASSWRTSGRARELFF.

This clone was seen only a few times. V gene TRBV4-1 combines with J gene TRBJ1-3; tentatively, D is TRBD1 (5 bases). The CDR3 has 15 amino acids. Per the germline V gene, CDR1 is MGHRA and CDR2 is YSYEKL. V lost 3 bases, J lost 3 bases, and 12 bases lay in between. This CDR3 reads CASSQTVKSGNTIYF. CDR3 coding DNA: TGCGCCAGCAGCCAGACAGTTAAAAGTGGAAACACCATATATTTT.

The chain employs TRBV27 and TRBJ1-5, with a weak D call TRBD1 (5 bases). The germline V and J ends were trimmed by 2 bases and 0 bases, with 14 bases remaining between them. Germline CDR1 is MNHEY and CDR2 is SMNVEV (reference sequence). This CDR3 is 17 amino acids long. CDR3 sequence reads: CASSLRGGGYSNQPQHF. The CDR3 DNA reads TGTGCCAGCAGTTTACGTGGGGGGGGTTATAGCAATCAGCCCCAGCATTTT.

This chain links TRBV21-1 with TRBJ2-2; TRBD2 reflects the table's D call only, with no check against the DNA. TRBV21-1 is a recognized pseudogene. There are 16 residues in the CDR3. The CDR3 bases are TGTGCCAGCAGCACAAGAAGCGGGAGACCCACCGGGGAGCTGTTTTTT. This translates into CASSTRSGRPTGELFF.

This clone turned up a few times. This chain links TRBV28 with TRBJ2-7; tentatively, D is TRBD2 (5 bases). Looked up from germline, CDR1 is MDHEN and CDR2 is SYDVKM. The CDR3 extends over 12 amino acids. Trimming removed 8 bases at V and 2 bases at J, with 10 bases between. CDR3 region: CASREGPYEQYF. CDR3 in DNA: TGTGCCAGCCGGGAAGGCCCCTACGAGCAGTACTTC.